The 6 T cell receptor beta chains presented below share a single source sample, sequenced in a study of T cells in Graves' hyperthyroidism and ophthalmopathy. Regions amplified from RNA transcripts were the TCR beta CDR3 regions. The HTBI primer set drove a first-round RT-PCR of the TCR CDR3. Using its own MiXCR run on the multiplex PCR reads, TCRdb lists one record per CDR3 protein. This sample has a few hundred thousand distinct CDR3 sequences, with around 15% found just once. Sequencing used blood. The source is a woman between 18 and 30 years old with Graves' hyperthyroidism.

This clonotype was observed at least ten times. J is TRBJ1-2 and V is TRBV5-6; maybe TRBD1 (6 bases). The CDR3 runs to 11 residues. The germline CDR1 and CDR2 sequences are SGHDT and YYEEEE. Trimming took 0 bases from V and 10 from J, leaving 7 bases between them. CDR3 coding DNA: TGTGCCAGCAGCTTGGGACAGGTCTACACCTTC. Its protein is CASSLGQVYTF.

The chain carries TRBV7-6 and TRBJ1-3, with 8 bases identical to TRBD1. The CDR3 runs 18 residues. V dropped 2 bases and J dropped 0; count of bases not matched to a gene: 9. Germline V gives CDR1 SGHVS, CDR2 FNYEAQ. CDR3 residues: CASSLSRTGTLSGNTIYF. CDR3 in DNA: TGTGCCAGCAGCTTATCCCGGACAGGGACTCTCTCTGGAAACACCATATATTTT.

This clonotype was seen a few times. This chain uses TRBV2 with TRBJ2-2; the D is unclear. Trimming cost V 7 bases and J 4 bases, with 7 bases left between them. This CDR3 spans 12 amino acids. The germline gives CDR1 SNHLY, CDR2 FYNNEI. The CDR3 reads CASIRPTGELFF. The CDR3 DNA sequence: TGTGCCAGCATCAGACCCACCGGGGAGCTGTTTTTT.

In DNA, the CDR3 is TGTGCCAGCATACCATCAGGGCGTGTGGGGAATGAAAAACTGTTTTTT. Amino acid sequence: CASIPSGRVGNEKLFF. The V gene is TRBV3-1, the J gene TRBJ1-4; maybe TRBD1 (5 bases). The CDR3 has 16 residues. Germline V lookup: CDR1 LGHDT, CDR2 YNNKEL (reference sequence). V lost 7 bases, J lost 5 bases, and 20 bases lay in between.

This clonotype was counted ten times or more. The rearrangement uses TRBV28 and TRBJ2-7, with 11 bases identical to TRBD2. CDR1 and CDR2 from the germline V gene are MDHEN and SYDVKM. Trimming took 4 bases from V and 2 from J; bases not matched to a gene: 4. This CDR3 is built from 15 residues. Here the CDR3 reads CASSWTSGPTYEQYF. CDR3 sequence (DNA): TGTGCCAGCAGTTGGACTAGCGGGCCAACCTACGAGCAGTACTTC.

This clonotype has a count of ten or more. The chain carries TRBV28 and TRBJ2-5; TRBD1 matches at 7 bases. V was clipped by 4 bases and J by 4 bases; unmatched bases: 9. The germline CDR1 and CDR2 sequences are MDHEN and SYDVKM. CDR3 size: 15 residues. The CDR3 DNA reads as TGTGCCAGCAGTTCACTTGACAGGGATCGAGAGACCCAGTACTTC. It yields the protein CASSSLDRDRETQYF.